The rows below give T cell receptor beta chains drawn from one sample of a study of identical twins. One entry per CDR3 protein, called by TCRdb with MiXCR from the 5' RACE reads. The data show fewer than 550,000 distinct CDR3 sequences, about 16% seen once. These same data were also listed under a study on yellow fever vaccine responses in identical twins.

Material for sequencing was CD4+ T cells sorted from blood. These receptor sequences come from a woman under 30 in good health. CDR3s include the opening cysteine and the closing phenylalanine or tryptophan. The order of the fields is J gene, clone size, D gene, V gene, CDR3 protein, CDR3 DNA. D genes are given only for firm matches. Size is omitted from some rows. Given values are once, few, many or a class for expanded clones.

j_call: TRBJ1-1
clone_size: -
d_call: -
v_call: TRBV12-3/TRBV12-4
cdr3_aa: CASSYRPGNTEAFF
cdr3_nt: TGTGCCAGCAGTTATAGGCCCGGGAACACTGAAGCTTTCTTT

j_call: TRBJ2-2
clone_size: few
d_call: -
v_call: TRBV9
cdr3_aa: CASSVGVTGTGELFF
cdr3_nt: TGTGCCAGCAGCGTGGGGGTCACGGGGACCGGGGAGCTGTTTTTT

j_call: TRBJ1-2
clone_size: few
d_call: -
v_call: TRBV10-3
cdr3_aa: CAISEAQIGYTF
cdr3_nt: TGTGCCATCAGTGAGGCCCAAATTGGCTACACCTTC

j_call: TRBJ2-7
clone_size: -
d_call: TRBD2
v_call: TRBV3-1
cdr3_aa: CASSQGILAGIYEQYF
cdr3_nt: TGTGCCAGCAGCCAAGGTATCCTAGCGGGTATTTACGAGCAGTACTTC

j_call: TRBJ2-7
clone_size: -
d_call: -
v_call: TRBV20-1
cdr3_aa: CSAINSGEQYF
cdr3_nt: TGCAGTGCTATAAATTCCGGGGAGCAGTACTTC

j_call: TRBJ1-1
clone_size: few
d_call: TRBD1
v_call: TRBV5-6
cdr3_aa: CASSSSTGPNTEAFF
cdr3_nt: TGTGCCAGCAGCTCCTCGACAGGGCCGAACACTGAAGCTTTCTTT

j_call: TRBJ2-1
clone_size: many
d_call: -
v_call: TRBV5-1
cdr3_aa: CASSISGYEQFF
cdr3_nt: TGCGCCAGCAGCATTTCAGGGTATGAGCAGTTCTTC

j_call: TRBJ1-2
clone_size: -
d_call: -
v_call: TRBV20-1
cdr3_aa: CSAKAAGGYTF
cdr3_nt: TGCAGTGCGAAAGCGGCCGGTGGCTACACCTTC

j_call: TRBJ2-1
clone_size: once
d_call: -
v_call: TRBV6-2/TRBV6-3
cdr3_aa: CASTFGAGGEQFF
cdr3_nt: TGTGCCAGCACCTTCGGGGCGGGCGGTGAGCAGTTCTTC

j_call: TRBJ2-1
clone_size: few
d_call: -
v_call: TRBV9
cdr3_aa: CASSVAVKGNEQFF
cdr3_nt: TGTGCCAGCAGCGTAGCAGTAAAGGGGAATGAGCAGTTCTTC

j_call: TRBJ1-5
clone_size: many
d_call: -
v_call: TRBV5-1
cdr3_aa: CASSLAGLTNQPQHF
cdr3_nt: TGCGCCAGCAGCTTGGCCGGTTTGACCAATCAGCCCCAGCATTTT

j_call: TRBJ2-7
clone_size: -
d_call: -
v_call: TRBV28
cdr3_aa: CASTGSTYEQYF
cdr3_nt: TGTGCCAGCACTGGCAGCACCTACGAGCAGTACTTC

j_call: TRBJ2-1
clone_size: -
d_call: TRBD2
v_call: TRBV7-3
cdr3_aa: CASSLSGTSAMNEQFF
cdr3_nt: TGTGCCAGCAGCTTAAGTGGGACTAGCGCTATGAATGAGCAGTTCTTC

j_call: TRBJ2-5
clone_size: -
d_call: TRBD2
v_call: TRBV28
cdr3_aa: CASSWGGVSLRRVAQYF
cdr3_nt: TGTGCCAGCAGTTGGGGGGGAGTTTCACTAAGGCGGGTTGCCCAGTACTTC

j_call: TRBJ2-3
clone_size: few
d_call: TRBD2
v_call: TRBV18
cdr3_aa: CASSPPRGGSLDTQYF
cdr3_nt: TGTGCCAGCTCACCACCTCGCGGGGGATCTTTAGATACGCAGTATTTT

j_call: TRBJ2-5
clone_size: -
d_call: -
v_call: TRBV29-1
cdr3_aa: CSVEWLAETQYF
cdr3_nt: TGCAGCGTTGAATGGCTAGCGGAGACCCAGTACTTC

j_call: TRBJ1-3
clone_size: few
d_call: TRBD1
v_call: TRBV12-3/TRBV12-4
cdr3_aa: CASSLGTGGTGNTIYF
cdr3_nt: TGTGCCAGCAGTTTAGGGACAGGGGGAACTGGAAACACCATATATTTT

j_call: TRBJ2-3
clone_size: -
d_call: TRBD2
v_call: TRBV6-5
cdr3_aa: CASSYSTAGGSRDTQYF
cdr3_nt: TGTGCCAGCAGTTACTCGACAGCGGGAGGGTCCCGTGATACGCAGTATTTT

j_call: TRBJ1-1
clone_size: few
d_call: TRBD1
v_call: TRBV6-6
cdr3_aa: CASSLGGLAAFF
cdr3_nt: TGTGCCAGCAGTCTAGGGGGCTTGGCAGCTTTCTTT

j_call: TRBJ2-5
clone_size: few
d_call: TRBD1
v_call: TRBV4-1
cdr3_aa: CASSRAGTGKETQYF
cdr3_nt: TGCGCCAGCAGCCGAGCCGGGACAGGGAAAGAGACCCAGTACTTC

j_call: TRBJ2-1
clone_size: -
d_call: -
v_call: TRBV28
cdr3_aa: CASSRYWGQGPTEDSYNEQFF
cdr3_nt: TGTGCCAGCAGCCGCTATTGGGGCCAGGGGCCGACGGAGGACTCCTACAATGAGCAGTTCTTC

j_call: TRBJ2-3
clone_size: -
d_call: TRBD1
v_call: TRBV24-1
cdr3_aa: CATSATGVAADTQYF
cdr3_nt: TGTGCCACCAGTGCTACAGGGGTGGCTGCAGATACGCAGTATTTT

j_call: TRBJ2-3
clone_size: -
d_call: -
v_call: TRBV12-3/TRBV12-4
cdr3_aa: CASSPWGLKDTQYF
cdr3_nt: TGTGCCAGCAGTCCCTGGGGTCTCAAAGATACGCAGTATTTT

j_call: TRBJ1-6
clone_size: many
d_call: -
v_call: TRBV3-1
cdr3_aa: CASSQDRANSPLHF
cdr3_nt: TGTGCCAGCAGCCAAGACAGAGCGAATTCACCCCTCCACTTT

j_call: TRBJ2-3
clone_size: few
d_call: -
v_call: TRBV14
cdr3_aa: CASSQNKAGFTDTQYF
cdr3_nt: TGTGCCAGCAGCCAAAATAAGGCGGGATTCACAGATACGCAGTATTTT

j_call: TRBJ2-7
clone_size: -
d_call: TRBD2
v_call: TRBV13
cdr3_aa: CASSQFLAGGPRYEQYF
cdr3_nt: TGTGCCAGCAGCCAATTCCTAGCGGGAGGGCCTAGGTACGAGCAGTACTTC

j_call: TRBJ2-7
clone_size: few
d_call: TRBD2
v_call: TRBV19
cdr3_aa: CASSIGASGRPSSYEQYF
cdr3_nt: TGTGCCAGTAGTATAGGGGCTAGCGGGAGGCCATCCTCCTACGAGCAGTACTTC

j_call: TRBJ2-4
clone_size: few
d_call: -
v_call: TRBV10-3
cdr3_aa: CAISESYGALLAKNIQYF
cdr3_nt: TGTGCCATCAGTGAGTCGTATGGGGCACTCCTAGCCAAAAACATTCAGTACTTC

j_call: TRBJ2-5
clone_size: -
d_call: -
v_call: TRBV9
cdr3_aa: CASSVASGPQETQYF
cdr3_nt: TGTGCCAGCAGCGTAGCTTCCGGGCCCCAAGAGACCCAGTACTTC

j_call: TRBJ2-3
clone_size: -
d_call: TRBD2
v_call: TRBV15
cdr3_aa: CATSRGLAGLVGNTDTQYF
cdr3_nt: TGTGCCACCAGCAGGGGACTAGCGGGATTGGTGGGAAACACAGATACGCAGTATTTT

j_call: TRBJ2-1
clone_size: once
d_call: -
v_call: TRBV11-2
cdr3_aa: CASSLGDIYNEQFF
cdr3_nt: TGTGCCAGCAGCTTAGGGGACATTTACAATGAGCAGTTCTTC

j_call: TRBJ2-2
clone_size: -
d_call: TRBD2
v_call: TRBV5-1
cdr3_aa: CASNLLAGNPNTGELFF
cdr3_nt: TGCGCCAGCAACCTACTAGCGGGGAATCCGAACACCGGGGAGCTGTTTTTT

j_call: TRBJ1-6
clone_size: few
d_call: TRBD1
v_call: TRBV20-1
cdr3_aa: CSARQGAEGPLHF
cdr3_nt: TGCAGTGCTAGACAGGGGGCTGAGGGTCCCCTCCACTTT

j_call: TRBJ2-1
clone_size: -
d_call: -
v_call: TRBV27
cdr3_aa: CASTALRVNEQFF
cdr3_nt: TGTGCCAGCACCGCACTGAGAGTGAATGAGCAGTTCTTC

j_call: TRBJ1-2
clone_size: few
d_call: TRBD1
v_call: TRBV3-1
cdr3_aa: CASRDNRGHEAYGYTF
cdr3_nt: TGTGCCAGCAGGGATAACAGGGGGCACGAAGCCTATGGCTACACCTTC

j_call: TRBJ2-4
clone_size: -
d_call: TRBD2
v_call: TRBV20-1
cdr3_aa: CSASREGSLAKNIQYF
cdr3_nt: TGCAGTGCTAGCAGGGAGGGTAGCCTAGCCAAAAACATTCAGTACTTC

j_call: TRBJ2-1
clone_size: many
d_call: -
v_call: TRBV29-1
cdr3_aa: CSAEGWGEYNEQFF
cdr3_nt: TGCAGCGCCGAGGGCTGGGGAGAATACAATGAGCAGTTCTTC

j_call: TRBJ2-7
clone_size: few
d_call: -
v_call: TRBV6-5
cdr3_aa: CASGAYEQYF
cdr3_nt: TGTGCCAGCGGGGCCTACGAGCAGTACTTC

j_call: TRBJ2-3
clone_size: few
d_call: -
v_call: TRBV24-1
cdr3_aa: CATSDLGEYGTDTQYF
cdr3_nt: TGTGCCACCAGTGATTTGGGGGAATACGGCACAGATACGCAGTATTTT

j_call: TRBJ1-1
clone_size: -
d_call: -
v_call: TRBV15
cdr3_aa: CATSRGINTEAFF
cdr3_nt: TGTGCCACCAGCAGAGGGATAAACACTGAAGCTTTCTTT

j_call: TRBJ2-7
clone_size: -
d_call: TRBD2
v_call: TRBV13
cdr3_aa: CASSLRPSGRYEQYF
cdr3_nt: TGTGCCAGCAGCTTACGGCCTAGCGGGAGGTACGAGCAGTACTTC

j_call: TRBJ1-5
clone_size: -
d_call: -
v_call: TRBV6-6
cdr3_aa: CASSYMNQPQHF
cdr3_nt: TGTGCCAGCAGTTACATGAATCAGCCCCAGCATTTT

j_call: TRBJ1-5
clone_size: -
d_call: -
v_call: TRBV10-2
cdr3_aa: CASSEGGIAGGTQHF
cdr3_nt: TGCGCCAGCAGTGAGGGGGGCATAGCTGGTGGGACCCAGCATTTT

j_call: TRBJ2-2
clone_size: -
d_call: TRBD1
v_call: TRBV28
cdr3_aa: CASRTGTGENTGELFF
cdr3_nt: TGTGCCAGCAGGACCGGGACAGGGGAGAACACCGGGGAGCTGTTTTTT

j_call: TRBJ2-1
clone_size: few
d_call: -
v_call: TRBV12-3/TRBV12-4
cdr3_aa: CASWSENEQFF
cdr3_nt: TGTGCCAGCTGGAGTGAGAATGAGCAGTTCTTC

j_call: TRBJ2-5
clone_size: -
d_call: -
v_call: TRBV5-1
cdr3_aa: CASSQDREGETQYF
cdr3_nt: TGCGCCAGCAGCCAGGACAGGGAGGGAGAGACCCAGTACTTC

j_call: TRBJ2-2
clone_size: many
d_call: TRBD2
v_call: TRBV5-1
cdr3_aa: CASSLGVTSGTGELFF
cdr3_nt: TGCGCCAGCAGCTTGGGGGTGACTAGCGGAACCGGGGAGCTGTTTTTT

j_call: TRBJ2-6
clone_size: -
d_call: -
v_call: TRBV5-4
cdr3_aa: CASSLAGQADSGANVLTF
cdr3_nt: TGTGCCAGCAGCTTGGCGGGCCAAGCGGACTCTGGGGCCAACGTCCTGACTTTC

j_call: TRBJ2-3
clone_size: -
d_call: -
v_call: TRBV12-3/TRBV12-4
cdr3_aa: CASSPPRDRTDTQYF
cdr3_nt: TGTGCCAGCAGCCCACCTAGAGACCGCACAGATACGCAGTATTTT

j_call: TRBJ2-1
clone_size: -
d_call: -
v_call: TRBV24-1
cdr3_aa: CATSDPQGGQGLFF
cdr3_nt: TGTGCCACCAGTGATCCACAAGGGGGGCAGGGGCTATTCTTC

j_call: TRBJ2-3
clone_size: few
d_call: TRBD2
v_call: TRBV28
cdr3_aa: CASGGSGVTDTQYF
cdr3_nt: TGTGCCTCTGGGGGTAGCGGGGTCACAGATACGCAGTATTTT

j_call: TRBJ2-4
clone_size: few
d_call: TRBD1
v_call: TRBV27
cdr3_aa: CASSPRQGLNIQYF
cdr3_nt: TGTGCCAGCAGTCCCAGACAGGGGTTAAACATTCAGTACTTC

j_call: TRBJ2-1
clone_size: -
d_call: TRBD2
v_call: TRBV9
cdr3_aa: CASSVGLAGESGQFF
cdr3_nt: TGTGCCAGCAGCGTAGGCCTAGCGGGAGAGTCAGGGCAGTTCTTC

j_call: TRBJ2-1
clone_size: -
d_call: -
v_call: TRBV20-1
cdr3_aa: CSARMTTVAYNEQFF
cdr3_nt: TGCAGTGCTAGGATGACGACGGTCGCCTACAATGAGCAGTTCTTC

j_call: TRBJ1-2
clone_size: -
d_call: -
v_call: TRBV5-6
cdr3_aa: CASSTGWYGYTF
cdr3_nt: TGTGCCAGCAGCACAGGGTGGTACGGCTACACCTTC

j_call: TRBJ2-3
clone_size: -
d_call: -
v_call: TRBV28
cdr3_aa: CASSFPFVGSTDTQYF
cdr3_nt: TGTGCCAGCAGTTTCCCCTTTGTGGGGAGCACAGATACGCAGTATTTT

j_call: TRBJ1-1
clone_size: few
d_call: -
v_call: TRBV5-1
cdr3_aa: CASTRDSTEAFF
cdr3_nt: TGCGCCAGCACACGGGATAGCACTGAAGCTTTCTTT